These T cell receptor beta chains were read from a single sample in a study of blood T cell repertoires in COVID-19. TCRdb's table, derived via immunoSEQ multiplex PCR, lists solely in-frame clones and lacks some. The sample includes approximately 220,000 clones, approximately 87% of them seen just once. Sequenced input: peripheral blood. These receptors all stem from a man aged 55 to 70 who had recovered from COVID-19. The CDR3 runs from the conserved cysteine through the conserved F or W. Each record gives: V gene, clone size, J gene, D gene, CDR3 DNA, CDR3 protein. A D gene is named only where the DNA matches it firmly. Rows give clone size only sometimes, using once, few, many, or a class for an expanded clone.

TRBV5-1,-,TRBJ2-3,TRBD2,TGCGCCAGCAGCTACCGCCCCGGACTAGCGGCTCCTAGCACAGATACGCAGTATTTT,CASSYRPGLAAPSTDTQYF
TRBV11-2,once,TRBJ1-3,-,TGTGCCAGCACCTCGGTCTCTGGAAACACCATATATTTT,CASTSVSGNTIYF
TRBV28,-,TRBJ1-5,-,TGTGCCAGCATAAGAAGCGTCGGCGGGTACAATCAGCCCCAGCATTTT,CASIRSVGGYNQPQHF
TRBV2,-,TRBJ1-5,-,TGTGCCAGCAGCCCCCAGGGTGCTCCCCAGCATTTT,CASSPQGAPQHF
TRBV5-1,-,TRBJ1-4,-,TGCGCCAGCCGGACAGCCCCGACTAATGAAAAACTGTTTTTT,CASRTAPTNEKLFF
TRBV3-1/TRBV3-2,-,TRBJ2-7,-,TGTGCCAGCAGCCAAGATTTTGCGGGACAGAATTTATACGAGCAGTACTTC,CASSQDFAGQNLYEQYF
TRBV7-2,-,TRBJ1-2,-,TGTGCCAGCAGCTTAGGGGGCTTCTATGGCTACACCTTC,CASSLGGFYGYTF
TRBV5-1,-,TRBJ2-6,-,TGCGCCAGCAGCGGAGGGGTTACCTGGGCCAACGTCCTGACTTTC,CASSGGVTWANVLTF
TRBV28,-,TRBJ2-5,TRBD1,TGTGCCAGCAGTTCCACAGGGGTAGGTGGGACCCAGTACTTC,CASSSTGVGGTQYF
TRBV30,-,TRBJ2-2,TRBD1,TGTGCCTGGAGGGGGGACAGAGACACCGGGGAGCTGTTTTTT,CAWRGDRDTGELFF
TRBV19,-,TRBJ1-2,-,TGTGCCTCTAAGTATTATCCCAGCGCTAACTATGGCTACACCTTC,CASKYYPSANYGYTF
TRBV11-2,once,TRBJ2-3,-,TGTGCCAGCAGCTTAGGGGCCCTCTCCACAGATACGCAGTATTTT,CASSLGALSTDTQYF
TRBV6-5,few,TRBJ1-6,-,TGTGCCAGCAGTTACGACAGAAATTCACCCCTCCACTTT,CASSYDRNSPLHF
TRBV7-2,-,TRBJ2-2,TRBD2,TGTGCCAGCAGCTTGGGACTAGCGTCCGGGGAGCTGTTTTTT,CASSLGLASGELFF
TRBV27,-,TRBJ2-1,TRBD2,TGTGCCAGCAGTTTGTGGACTAGCGGGAGTCATAATGAGCAGTTCTTC,CASSLWTSGSHNEQFF
TRBV3-1/TRBV3-2,-,TRBJ1-2,-,TGTGCCAGCAGCCCCTCGGACACCAAGGTGGGCTATGGCTACACCTTC,CASSPSDTKVGYGYTF
TRBV6-5,-,TRBJ2-7,TRBD1,TGTGCCAGCAGTCTTACAGGGGATACCTACGAGCAGTACTTC,CASSLTGDTYEQYF
TRBV28,-,TRBJ2-1,TRBD2,TGTGCCAGCAGTTTACCCGGGACTAGACTTGCTGAGCAGTTCTTC,CASSLPGTRLAEQFF
TRBV19,-,TRBJ1-5,-,TGTGCCAGTAGTAACAGTCGCAATCAGCCCCAGCATTTT,CASSNSRNQPQHF
TRBV6-5,-,TRBJ2-7,-,TGTGCCAGCCGGACCGGGACACCAGCCTACGAGCAGTACTTC,CASRTGTPAYEQYF
TRBV19,-,TRBJ2-3,TRBD2,TGTGCCAGTAGTACGCGGGAGATAGATACGCAGTATTTT,CASSTREIDTQYF
TRBV6-6,-,TRBJ1-3,-,TGTGCCAGCCTTGGGTTGGGGAGCCTCTCTGGAAACACCATATATTTT,CASLGLGSLSGNTIYF